Listed below are T cell receptor beta chains from one sample, sequenced in a study of control samples from healthy donors and cancer patients. TCRdb's table, derived via immunoSEQ multiplex PCR, lists solely in-frame clones and lacks some. The sample has more than 140,000 clones; 94% are singletons. The specimen sequenced was blood. Source of these receptors: a man aged 35-49 years in good health. CDR3s include the opening cysteine and the closing phenylalanine or tryptophan. D genes are given only for firm matches. Some rows have no size entry. The others give once, few or many, or a class for an expanded clone.

J: TRBJ1-3
D: -
size: -
V: TRBV13
DNA: TGTGCCAGCAGGTTGGGCCACGTGGGAAACACCATATATTTT
CDR3: CASRLGHVGNTIYF

J: TRBJ2-2
D: -
size: -
V: TRBV24-1
DNA: TGTGCCACCAGTGAAAGACCTACAGCGGTCCTATACACCGGGGAGCTGTTTTTT
CDR3: CATSERPTAVLYTGELFF

J: TRBJ1-4
D: TRBD1
size: -
V: TRBV10-3
DNA: TGTGCCATCAGTGGGACAGGGGCTAATGAAAAACTGTTTTTT
CDR3: CAISGTGANEKLFF

J: TRBJ1-2
D: TRBD1
size: -
V: TRBV6-5
DNA: TGTGCCAGCAGTCGAGGGGGACAGATCTATGGCTACACCTTC
CDR3: CASSRGGQIYGYTF

J: TRBJ2-1
D: TRBD1
size: -
V: TRBV10-1
DNA: TGCGCCAGCAGCGACAGGGCTGGTCCCTACAATGAGCAGTTCTTC
CDR3: CASSDRAGPYNEQFF

J: TRBJ1-6
D: -
size: -
V: TRBV21-1
DNA: TGTGCCAGCAGCAAACAGGGGGCTTATTCACCCCTCCACTTT
CDR3: CASSKQGAYSPLHF

J: TRBJ2-2
D: TRBD2
size: -
V: TRBV28
DNA: TGTGCCAGCAGTCTATTTAGCGGGACCGGGGAGCTGTTTTTT
CDR3: CASSLFSGTGELFF

J: TRBJ1-5
D: -
size: once
V: TRBV27
DNA: TGTGCCAGCAGTCCCCAAGGACCCAATCAGCCCCAGCATTTT
CDR3: CASSPQGPNQPQHF

J: TRBJ1-6
D: -
size: -
V: TRBV5-1
DNA: TGCGCCAGCAGCTTGAGCGACAGCATTTCACCCCTCCACTTT
CDR3: CASSLSDSISPLHF

J: TRBJ1-6
D: -
size: -
V: TRBV7-2
DNA: TGTGCCAGCAGCCCCCGACAAGAGCGCTCCTATAATTCACCCCTCCACTTT
CDR3: CASSPRQERSYNSPLHF

J: TRBJ1-5
D: -
size: few
V: TRBV6-1
DNA: TGTGCCAGCAGTGGGGACACCTGGGGGAGCAATCAGCCCCAGCATTTT
CDR3: CASSGDTWGSNQPQHF

J: TRBJ2-7
D: TRBD1
size: -
V: TRBV6-5
DNA: TGTGCCAGCAGTAACTGGGACAGGGGGTCCTACGAGCAGTACTTC
CDR3: CASSNWDRGSYEQYF

J: TRBJ2-1
D: -
size: -
V: TRBV9
DNA: TGTGCCAGCAGCCCCGGACCCCACAATGAGCAGTTCTTC
CDR3: CASSPGPHNEQFF

J: TRBJ2-2
D: -
size: -
V: TRBV3-1/TRBV3-2
DNA: TGTGCCAGCAGCCAATCTAGGCAGGCGGGGGAGCTGTTTTTT
CDR3: CASSQSRQAGELFF

J: TRBJ2-5
D: -
size: -
V: TRBV5-4
DNA: TGTGCCAGCAGCGGAAGGTCCGAAGAGACCCAGTACTTC
CDR3: CASSGRSEETQYF

J: TRBJ2-7
D: TRBD2
size: -
V: TRBV6-6
DNA: TGTGCCGGCGGGAGCTCCTACGAGCAGTACTTC
CDR3: CAGGSSYEQYF

J: TRBJ1-2
D: -
size: -
V: TRBV5-4
DNA: TGTGCCAGCAGCTTGGCCGAGGCAGGGTGGCTAGGAGGCTACACCTTC
CDR3: CASSLAEAGWLGGYTF

J: TRBJ1-4
D: -
size: -
V: TRBV27
DNA: TGTGCCAGCAGTTTATCCGGTAGGAGTAATGAAAAACTGTTTTTT
CDR3: CASSLSGRSNEKLFF

J: TRBJ2-7
D: -
size: -
V: TRBV25-1
DNA: TGTGCCAGCAGTGGGGTTTACGAGCAGTACTTC
CDR3: CASSGVYEQYF

J: TRBJ1-1
D: -
size: -
V: TRBV7-2
DNA: TGTGCCAGCAGCCTCTTGGGTATTAGGAACACTGAAGCTTTCTTT
CDR3: CASSLLGIRNTEAFF

J: TRBJ1-5
D: TRBD1
size: -
V: TRBV7-8
DNA: TGTGCCAGCAGCTATTTACAGGGGTCGCGGGGCAATCAGCCCCAGCATTTT
CDR3: CASSYLQGSRGNQPQHF

J: TRBJ1-6
D: -
size: -
V: TRBV5-4
DNA: TGTGCCAGCAGCCGGGGGTCGAGAGAAGGAAGTTCACCCCTCCACTTT
CDR3: CASSRGSREGSSPLHF

J: TRBJ1-3
D: -
size: -
V: TRBV4-3
DNA: TGCGCCAGCAGCCAAGAAGTAGCGGGGTCTGGAAACACCATATATTTT
CDR3: CASSQEVAGSGNTIYF

J: TRBJ1-2
D: -
size: -
V: TRBV9
DNA: TGTGCCAGCAGCGGGAGTTGGGGCTACACCTTC
CDR3: CASSGSWGYTF

J: TRBJ2-2
D: TRBD2
size: -
V: TRBV5-4
DNA: TGTGCCAGCAAGCGGGGACTAGCAGACACCGGGGAGCTGTTTTTT
CDR3: CASKRGLADTGELFF

J: TRBJ1-2
D: -
size: few
V: TRBV10-3
DNA: TGTGCCACTACGGAGGGGGGGTTCTATGGCTACACCTTC
CDR3: CATTEGGFYGYTF

J: TRBJ1-6
D: -
size: -
V: TRBV28
DNA: TGTGCCCACGTAGAGGGAGCCCATAATTCACCCCTCCACTTT
CDR3: CAHVEGAHNSPLHF